The 9 T cell receptor beta chains below were found in one sample sequenced in a study of tumor and adjacent non-tumor tissue in lung cancer (dated by TCRdb to the late 2010s). RNA was isolated from bulk unsorted tissue, and RNA quality was assessed with a NanoDrop ND-1000 and an Agilent 2100. Distant non-tumor tissue taken more than 3 cm from the tumor edge was used as the normal lung sample. Receptor amplification or capture employed multiplex PCR. Sequencing was carried out with an Illumina HiSeq 2500. TCRbeta libraries were constructed through three rounds of nested PCR with primers (Table S4) according to protocols adapted from ARM-PCR. The public reads were quality trimmed at Q25 with fastp and then assembled into clones with MiXCR by TCRdb, keeping productive beta chains. Entries are consolidated by CDR3 protein sequence, retaining the most common genes and DNA. In this sample the table shows 35,000 to 55,000 distinct CDR3 sequences, less than 65% of which occur a single time. Roughly 42% of the sample is in the top ten clones.

Specimen: distant non-tumor lung tissue. All receptors come from a man aged 50-60 years with non-small cell lung cancer.

On this clonotype: This sequence may be a read error, since a much larger clone differs from it by one base. The rearrangement uses TRBV29-1 and TRBJ1-1; D gene unclear. Germline V lookup: CDR1 SQVTM, CDR2 ANQGSEA. The CDR3 length is 12 residues. V was trimmed by 7 bases and J by 2 bases, leaving 11 bases between them. CDR3 region: CSAGDINTEAFF. CDR3 in DNA: TGCAGCGCCGGAGACATAAACACTGAAGCTTTCTTT.

This chain links TRBV6-5 with TRBJ2-7; 8 bases are a match to TRBD1. The CDR3 has 15 amino acids. The V gene's germline CDR1 is MNHEY and CDR2 SVGAGI. V shed 8 bases and J 0 bases; nucleotides not matched to a gene: 9. CDR3 DNA sequence: TGTGCCAGCCGCCCAGGACAGGGAAGCTCCTACGAGCAGTACTTC. Translated, it gives CASRPGQGSSYEQYF.

This clonotype occurred a few times. This may come from a read error, since a much larger clone is one base off. CDR3 residues: CVRLPRGTSIGF. The CDR3 DNA is TGTGTCAGACTACCAAGGGGGACTAGCATCGGGTTT. The chain joins TRBV5-3 to TRBJ2-3; the match to TRBD2 covers 9 bases. TRBV5-3 is known as an ORF, though its function is uncertain. This CDR3 contains 12 residues.

Worth noting for this clonotype: Since no conserved phenylalanine or tryptophan closes the CDR3, a read error is the likely cause. The V and J genes are TRBV6-1 and TRBJ1-1; no clear D gene. This CDR3 has 14 residues. Trimming stripped 2 bases from V and 11 bases from J, with 18 bases between. CDR1 is MNHNS, CDR2 SASEGT, per germline. CDR3 loop: CASSERIDTLGAFL. The CDR3 region has the DNA TGTGCCAGCAGTGAACGGATAGATACCCTGGGGGCTTTCTTA.

This clonotype was counted ten times or more. The V and J genes are TRBV6-1 and TRBJ2-7; D ambiguous. The germline CDR1 and CDR2 sequences are MNHNS and SASEGT. The length of the CDR3 is 11 residues. V lost 5 bases and J lost 3, with 5 bases in between. CDR3 DNA: TGTGCCAGCAGTAACAGCTACGAGCAGTACTTC. It yields the protein CASSNSYEQYF.

On this clonotype itself: One end of the junction fails to match germline, which may point to a read error. The genes are TRBV29-1 and TRBJ2-5; D possibly corresponds to TRBD2 (6 bases). The CDR3 is 13 residues long. Germline-derived CDR1 and CDR2 are SQVTM and ANQGSEA. Written as DNA, the CDR3 is TGCAGCTTCAGCGGGCTCGGCCAAGAGACCCAGTATTTC. Its translation is CSFSGLGQETQYF.

As regards this clonotype: The junction and the germline gene differ at one end; a read error may be behind it. V gene TRBV6-6 combines with J gene TRBJ2-3; D perhaps matches TRBD1 (6 bases). Germline lookup yields CDR1 MNHNY and CDR2 SVGAGI (reference sequence). The CDR3 has 15 amino acids. CDR3 nucleotide sequence: TGTGCCAGCAGTTACTCTTACTGGGACACAGAAACGCAGTATTTT. Translating it yields CASSYSYWDTETQYF.

The table lists this clonotype with many counts. The genes are TRBV12-3 or TRBV12-4 and TRBJ2-7; 7 bases agree with TRBD2. With 0 bases clipped from V and 2 bases from J, the junction kept 1 base outside the gene matches. This CDR3 is built from 14 residues. This CDR3 is CASSLAGGPYEQYF. In nucleotides, the CDR3 is TGTGCCAGCAGTTTAGCGGGAGGGCCCTACGAGCAGTACTTC.

This clonotype was recorded a few times. An end of the junction does not agree with germline; a read error may underlie this. The V gene is TRBV5-1, the J gene TRBJ1-1; D may be TRBD1 (6 bases). The germline V gene has CDR1 SGHRS and CDR2 YFSETQ. This CDR3 comprises 16 residues. The CDR3 loop reads CASSLDGGVSGTEAFF. As DNA, the CDR3 is TGCGCCAGCAGCTTGGATGGGGGCGTAAGTGGGACTGAAGCTTTTTTT.